This T cell receptor (beta chain) was captured in a study of blood T cell repertoires in COVID-19. The assay was immunoSEQ multiplex PCR, and TCRdb's table has in-frame clones only and misses some. The sample has just under 350,000 clones, roughly 86% seen once; the top ten hold 6% to 8%. The sample taken for sequencing was peripheral blood. The sequence came from a woman in her 70s with COVID-19, enrolled during active disease.

CDR3 protein: CASSQLTRNEQFF. CDR3 DNA: TGTGCCAGCAGTCAGCTGACACGGAATGAGCAGTTCTTC. The gene calls are TRBV3-1 (or the pseudogene TRBV3-2) and TRBJ2-1; no clear D. Looked up from germline, CDR1 is LGHDT and CDR2 is YNNKEL (reference sequence). The CDR3 spans 13 residues. The V end was cut by 6 bases, the J end by 7 bases, with 13 bases between.